This T cell receptor (beta chain) appears in the sequencing data of a study of PD-1 blockade in classical Hodgkin lymphoma. Libraries were prepared by immunoSEQ multiplex PCR; TCRdb keeps only in-frame clonotypes and omits some of them. The sample lists tens of thousands of clones; around 80% were seen once. Germline assignment: CDR1 MNHEY and CDR2 SVGAGI. The CDR3 sequence is 13 residues long. V lost 6 bases and J lost 7, with 10 bases in between. Each patient relapsed following autologous stem cell transplantation, and prior brentuximab vedotin exposure differed. With magnetic negative selection, CD4+ T cells were purified from PBMCs that had been thawed. In the case of this clone: Its cognate antigen is unknown.

Findings of the study overall: Baseline TCR diversity was reportedly lower in newly diagnosed patients than healthy donors.

The receptor was isolated from a human donor with classical Hodgkin lymphoma. The genes are TRBV6-5 and TRBJ1-6; D is uncertain. The sample here was CD4+ T cells from blood, taken at baseline. CDR3 amino acids: CASRPGRNSPLHF. DNA for the CDR3: TGTGCCAGCAGACCGGGGAGAAATTCACCCCTCCACTTT.